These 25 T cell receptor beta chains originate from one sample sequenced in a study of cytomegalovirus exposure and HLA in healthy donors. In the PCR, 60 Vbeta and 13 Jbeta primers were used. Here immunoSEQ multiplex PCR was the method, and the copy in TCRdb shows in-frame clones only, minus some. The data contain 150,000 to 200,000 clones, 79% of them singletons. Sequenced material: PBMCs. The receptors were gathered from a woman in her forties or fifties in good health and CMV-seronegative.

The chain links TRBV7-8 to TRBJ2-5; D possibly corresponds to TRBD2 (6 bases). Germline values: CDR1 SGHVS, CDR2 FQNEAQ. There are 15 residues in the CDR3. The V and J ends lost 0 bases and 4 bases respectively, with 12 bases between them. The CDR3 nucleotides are TGTGCCAGCAGCTTAGCGGGTGGGGGAGGAGAGACCCAGTACTTC. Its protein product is CASSLAGGGGETQYF.

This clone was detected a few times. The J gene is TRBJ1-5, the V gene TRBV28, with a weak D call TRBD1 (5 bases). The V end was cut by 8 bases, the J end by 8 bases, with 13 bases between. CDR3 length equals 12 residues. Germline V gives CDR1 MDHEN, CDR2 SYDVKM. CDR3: CASQTGGEPQHF. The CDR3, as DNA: TGTGCCAGCCAGACCGGGGGGGAGCCCCAGCATTTT.

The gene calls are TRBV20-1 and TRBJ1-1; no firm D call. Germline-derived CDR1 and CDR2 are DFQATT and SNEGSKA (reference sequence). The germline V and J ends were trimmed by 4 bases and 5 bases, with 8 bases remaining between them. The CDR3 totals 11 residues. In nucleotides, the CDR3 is TGCAGTGCTAAAGGGAGGACTGAAGCTTTCTTT. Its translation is CSAKGRTEAFF.

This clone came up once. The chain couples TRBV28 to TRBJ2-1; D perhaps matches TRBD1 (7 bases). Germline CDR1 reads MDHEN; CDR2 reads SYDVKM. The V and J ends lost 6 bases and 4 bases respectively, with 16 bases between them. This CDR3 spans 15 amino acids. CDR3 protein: CASRLQGTPYNEQFF. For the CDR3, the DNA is TGTGCCAGCAGACTACAGGGGACTCCTTACAATGAGCAGTTCTTC. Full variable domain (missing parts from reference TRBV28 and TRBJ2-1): DVKVTQSSRYLVKRTGEKVFLECVQDMDHENMFWYRQDPGLGLRLIYFSYDVKMKEKGDIPEGYSVSREKKERFSLILESASTNQTSMYLCASRLQGTPYNEQFFGPGTRLTVL.

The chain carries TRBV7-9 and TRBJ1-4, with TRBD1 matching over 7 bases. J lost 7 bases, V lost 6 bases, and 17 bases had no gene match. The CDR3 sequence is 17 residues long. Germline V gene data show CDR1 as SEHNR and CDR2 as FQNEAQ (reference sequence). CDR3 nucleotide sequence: TGTGCCAGCAGTTTTCATACAGGGACAGTCGTCTTTGAAAAACTGTTTTTT. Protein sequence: CASSFHTGTVVFEKLFF. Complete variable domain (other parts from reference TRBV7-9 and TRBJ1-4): DTGVSQNPRHKITKRGQNVTFRCDPISEHNRLYWYRQTLGQGPEFLTYFQNEAQLEKSRLLSDRFSAERPKGSFSTLEIQRTEQGDSAMYLCASSFHTGTVVFEKLFFGSGTQLSVL.

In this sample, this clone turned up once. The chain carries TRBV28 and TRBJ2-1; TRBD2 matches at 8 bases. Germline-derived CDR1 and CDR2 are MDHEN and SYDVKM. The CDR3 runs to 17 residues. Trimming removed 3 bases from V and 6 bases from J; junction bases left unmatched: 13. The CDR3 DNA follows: TGTGCCAGCAGTTTTACGGCAGGGCTAGCGGGCCTCAATGAGCAGTTCTTC. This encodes CASSFTAGLAGLNEQFF.

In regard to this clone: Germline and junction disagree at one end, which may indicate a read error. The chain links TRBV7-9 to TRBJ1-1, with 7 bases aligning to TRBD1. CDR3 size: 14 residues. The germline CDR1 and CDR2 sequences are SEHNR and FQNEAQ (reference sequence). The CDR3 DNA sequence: TGTTCCAGCAGCTTAGGCCGAACCCGGGACAGTGCTTTCTTT. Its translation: CSSSLGRTRDSAFF.

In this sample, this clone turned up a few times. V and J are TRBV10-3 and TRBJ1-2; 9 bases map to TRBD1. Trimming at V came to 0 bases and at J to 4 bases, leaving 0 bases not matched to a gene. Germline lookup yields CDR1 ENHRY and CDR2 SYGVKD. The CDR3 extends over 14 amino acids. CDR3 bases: TGTGCCATCAGTGAGTCGACAGGGGGCTATGGCTACACCTTC. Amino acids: CAISESTGGYGYTF.

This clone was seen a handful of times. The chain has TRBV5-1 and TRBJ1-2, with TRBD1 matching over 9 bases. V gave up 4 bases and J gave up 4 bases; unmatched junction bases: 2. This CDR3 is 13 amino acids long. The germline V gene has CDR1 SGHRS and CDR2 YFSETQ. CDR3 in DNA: TGCGCCAGCAGCGCACAGGGGGCCTATGGCTACACCTTC. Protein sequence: CASSAQGAYGYTF.

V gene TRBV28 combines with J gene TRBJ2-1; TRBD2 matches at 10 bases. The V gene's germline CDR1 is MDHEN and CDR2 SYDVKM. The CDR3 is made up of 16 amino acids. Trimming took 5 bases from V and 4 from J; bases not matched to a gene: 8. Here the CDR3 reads CASSPQLAGSYNEQFF. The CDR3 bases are TGTGCCAGCAGTCCACAACTAGCGGGATCATACAATGAGCAGTTCTTC.

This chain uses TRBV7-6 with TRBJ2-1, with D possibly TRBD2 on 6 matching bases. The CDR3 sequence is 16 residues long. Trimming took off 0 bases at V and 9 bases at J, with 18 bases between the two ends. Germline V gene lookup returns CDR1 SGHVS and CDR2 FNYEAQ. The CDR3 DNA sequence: TGTGCCAGCAGCTTAGCGATTGTACGGGAGCCTGGTGAGCAGTTCTTC. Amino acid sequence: CASSLAIVREPGEQFF.

The CDR3 loop reads CATSRPQLAGLTDTQYF. The CDR3 DNA sequence: TGTGCCACCAGCAGACCTCAACTAGCGGGCCTAACAGATACGCAGTATTTT. The V and J genes are TRBV15 and TRBJ2-3; 9 bases are a match to TRBD2. Trimming took 2 bases from V and 3 from J; bases not matched to a gene: 9. CDR3 length: 17 amino acids. CDR1 LNHNV and CDR2 YYDKDF come from the germline V gene (reference sequence).

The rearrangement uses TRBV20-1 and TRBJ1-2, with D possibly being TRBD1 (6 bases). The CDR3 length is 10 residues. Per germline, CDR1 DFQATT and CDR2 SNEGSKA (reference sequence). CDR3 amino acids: CTPGGGGYTF. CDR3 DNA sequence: TGCACCCCTGGGGGGGGCGGCTACACCTTC.

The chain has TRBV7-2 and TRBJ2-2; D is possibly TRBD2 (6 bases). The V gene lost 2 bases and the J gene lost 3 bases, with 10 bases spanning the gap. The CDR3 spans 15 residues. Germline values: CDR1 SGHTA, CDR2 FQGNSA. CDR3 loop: CASSLSREDTGELFF. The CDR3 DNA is TGTGCCAGCAGCTTAAGCAGGGAGGACACCGGGGAGCTGTTTTTT.

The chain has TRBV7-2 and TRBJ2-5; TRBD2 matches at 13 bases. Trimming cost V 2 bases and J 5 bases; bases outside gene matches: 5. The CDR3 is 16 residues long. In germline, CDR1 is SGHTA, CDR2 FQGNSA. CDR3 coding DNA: TGTGCCAGCAGCTTAAGGACTAGCGGGAGTCTGGAGACCCAGTACTTC. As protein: CASSLRTSGSLETQYF.

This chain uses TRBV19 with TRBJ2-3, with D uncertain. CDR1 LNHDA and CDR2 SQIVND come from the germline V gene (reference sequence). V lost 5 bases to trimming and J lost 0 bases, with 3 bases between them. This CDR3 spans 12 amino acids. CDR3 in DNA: TGTGCCAGTAGTCCAAGCACAGATACGCAGTATTTT. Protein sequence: CASSPSTDTQYF.

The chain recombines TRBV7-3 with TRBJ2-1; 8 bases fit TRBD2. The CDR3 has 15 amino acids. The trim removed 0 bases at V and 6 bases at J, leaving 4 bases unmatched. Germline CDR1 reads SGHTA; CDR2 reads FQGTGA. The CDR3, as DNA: TGTGCCAGCAGCTTAACACGGGAGGGCGGCAATGAGCAGTTCTTC. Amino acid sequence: CASSLTREGGNEQFF. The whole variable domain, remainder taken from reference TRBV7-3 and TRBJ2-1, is GAGVSQTPSNKVTEKGKYVELRCDPISGHTALYWYRQSLGQGPEFLIYFQGTGAADDSGLPNDRFFAVRPEGSVSTLKIQRTERGDSAVYLCASSLTREGGNEQFFGPGTRLTVL.

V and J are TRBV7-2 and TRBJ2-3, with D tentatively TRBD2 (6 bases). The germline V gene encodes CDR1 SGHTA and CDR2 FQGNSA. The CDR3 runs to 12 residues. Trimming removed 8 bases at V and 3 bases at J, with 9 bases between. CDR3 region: CASSGGTDTQYF. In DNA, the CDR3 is TGTGCCAGCTCTGGGGGGACAGATACGCAGTATTTT.

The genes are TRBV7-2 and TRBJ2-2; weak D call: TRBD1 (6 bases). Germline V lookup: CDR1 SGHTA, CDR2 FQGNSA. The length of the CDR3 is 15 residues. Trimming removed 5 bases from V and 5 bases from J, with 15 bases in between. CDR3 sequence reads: CASSPRGDRTGELFF. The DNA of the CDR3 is TGTGCCAGCAGCCCCAGGGGTGACAGGACCGGGGAGCTGTTTTTT. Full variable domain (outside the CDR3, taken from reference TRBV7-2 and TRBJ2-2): GAGVSQSPSNKVTEKGKDVELRCDPISGHTALYWYRQSLGQGLEFLIYFQGNSAPDKSGLPSDRFSAERTGGSVSTLTIQRTQQEDSAVYLCASSPRGDRTGELFFGEGSRLTVL.

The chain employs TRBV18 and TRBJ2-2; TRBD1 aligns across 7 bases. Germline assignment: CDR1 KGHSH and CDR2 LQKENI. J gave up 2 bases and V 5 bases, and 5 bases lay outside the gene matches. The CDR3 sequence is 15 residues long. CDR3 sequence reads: CASSTRQGNTGELFF. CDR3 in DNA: TGTGCCAGCTCAACAAGACAGGGTAACACCGGGGAGCTGTTTTTT.

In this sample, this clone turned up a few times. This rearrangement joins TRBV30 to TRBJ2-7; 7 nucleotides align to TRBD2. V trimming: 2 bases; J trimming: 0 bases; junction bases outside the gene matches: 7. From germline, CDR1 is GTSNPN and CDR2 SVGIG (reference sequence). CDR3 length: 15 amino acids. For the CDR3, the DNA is TGTGCCTGGAGTACCACCGGGGGGAGCTCCTACGAGCAGTACTTC. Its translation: CAWSTTGGSSYEQYF.

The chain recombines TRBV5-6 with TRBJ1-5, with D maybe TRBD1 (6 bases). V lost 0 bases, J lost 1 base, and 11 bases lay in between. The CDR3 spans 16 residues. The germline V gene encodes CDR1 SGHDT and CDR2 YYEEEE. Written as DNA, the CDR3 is TGTGCCAGCAGCTTGGCCTCAGGGGCAAGCAATCAGCCCCAGCATTTT. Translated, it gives CASSLASGASNQPQHF.

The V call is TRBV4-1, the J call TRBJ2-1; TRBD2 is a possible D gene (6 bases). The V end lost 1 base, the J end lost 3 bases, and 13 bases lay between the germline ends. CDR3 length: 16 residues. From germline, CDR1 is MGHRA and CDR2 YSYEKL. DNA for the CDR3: TGCGCCAGCAGCCAAGGTTTCAGCGGGCTCTACAATGAGCAGTTCTTC. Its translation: CASSQGFSGLYNEQFF.

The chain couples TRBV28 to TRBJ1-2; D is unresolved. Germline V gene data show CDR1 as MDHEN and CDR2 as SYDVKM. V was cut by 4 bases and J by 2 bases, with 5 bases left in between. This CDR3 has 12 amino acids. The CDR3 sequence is CASSSVNYGYTF. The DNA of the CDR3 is TGTGCCAGCAGTTCGGTGAACTATGGCTACACCTTC.

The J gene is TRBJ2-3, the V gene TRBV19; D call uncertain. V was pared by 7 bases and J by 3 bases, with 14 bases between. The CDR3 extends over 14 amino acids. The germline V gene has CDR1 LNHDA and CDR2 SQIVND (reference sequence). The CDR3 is CASKAAMVTDTQYF. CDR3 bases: TGTGCCAGTAAGGCGGCGATGGTGACAGATACGCAGTATTTT.